These 20 T cell receptor beta chains came from one sample sequenced in a study of blood T cell repertoires in COVID-19. Here immunoSEQ multiplex PCR was the method, and the copy in TCRdb shows in-frame clones only, minus some. This sample has under 150,000 clones, with roughly 85% found just once. The specimen was peripheral blood. The receptors stem from a middle-aged man with acute or convalescent COVID-19.

The V call is TRBV29-1, the J call TRBJ2-3; 11 bases line up with TRBD2. The CDR3 runs 16 residues. The germline V gene encodes CDR1 SQVTM and CDR2 ANQGSEA. Trimming cost V 4 bases and J 3 bases; bases outside gene matches: 9. In nucleotides, the CDR3 is TGCAGCGTTGCCGGGACTAGCGGTAAGGGGACAGATACGCAGTATTTT. Amino acids: CSVAGTSGKGTDTQYF.

J is TRBJ2-5 and V is TRBV6-6; perhaps TRBD2 as D (6 bases). The CDR3 is 14 amino acids. Germline CDR1 is MNHNY and CDR2 is SVGAGI (reference sequence). Between the trimmed V and J ends, which lost 6 bases and 2 bases, there was a span of 13 bases. The CDR3 DNA reads TGTGCCAGCAGCTGGGGCGGGGCTCAAGAGACCCAGTACTTC. Its protein is CASSWGGAQETQYF.

This clone was picked up one time. The CDR3 spells CASSTFSGGYEQYF. CDR3 in DNA: TGTGCCAGTAGTACGTTCTCGGGGGGATACGAGCAGTACTTC. The chain recombines TRBV19 with TRBJ2-7; TRBD2 agrees at 7 bases. The germline V gene encodes CDR1 LNHDA and CDR2 SQIVND (reference sequence). Losses at the gene ends were 4 bases for V and 4 bases for J; bases not matched to a gene: 7. This CDR3 is built from 14 residues.

This clone was seen just once. The chain carries TRBV11-3 and TRBJ2-3; 7 nucleotides align to TRBD1. Germline V lookup: CDR1 SGHNT, CDR2 YENEEA. CDR3 length: 14 residues. Losses at the gene ends were 5 bases for V and 3 bases for J; bases not matched to a gene: 5. As DNA, the CDR3 is TGTGCCAGCAGCCAAGGGGGCGGGACAGATACGCAGTATTTT. Its protein is CASSQGGGTDTQYF.

J is TRBJ2-2 and V is TRBV10-3, with TRBD2 identical over 13 bases. This CDR3 spans 17 amino acids. Trimming removed 6 bases from V and 4 bases from J; junction bases left unmatched: 8. CDR1 is ENHRY and CDR2 is SYGVKD in the germline V gene. CDR3 coding DNA: TGTGCCATCAGACCAAGACTAGCGGGGGGTGGCACCGGGGAGCTGTTTTTT. This encodes CAIRPRLAGGGTGELFF.

The V and J genes are TRBV3-1 (or the pseudogene TRBV3-2) and TRBJ1-2; TRBD1 matches 9 bases. Germline V gene lookup returns CDR1 LGHDT and CDR2 YNNKEL (reference sequence). The V and J ends lost 3 bases and 8 bases, in that order; junction bases with no gene match: 4. CDR3 length equals 13 residues. CDR3 amino acids: CASSQGQGDGYTF. The CDR3 DNA is TGTGCCAGCAGCCAGGGACAGGGTGACGGCTACACCTTC.

The chain is built from TRBV7-3 and TRBJ2-2; no clear D. The CDR3 has 12 residues. Germline values: CDR1 SGHTA, CDR2 FQGTGA. V lost 2 bases and J 6 bases, leaving 4 bases between the germline ends. The CDR3 nucleotides read TGTGCCAGCAGCTTATACTCCGGGGAGCTGTTTTTT. Translating gives CASSLYSGELFF.

The V gene is TRBV30, the J gene TRBJ1-2; 7 bases match TRBD1. Germline assignment: CDR1 GTSNPN and CDR2 SVGIG (reference sequence). CDR3 length: 13 residues. V shed 4 bases, J shed 2 bases, and the junction held 4 bases outside the gene matches. The CDR3 DNA is TGTGCCTGGAAGGGGACAGCGAACTATGGCTACACCTTC. Translating it yields CAWKGTANYGYTF.

The genes are TRBV24-1 and TRBJ1-5, with TRBD1 identical over 12 bases. Trimming removed 10 bases from V and 2 bases from J; junction bases left unmatched: 5. Germline V gives CDR1 KGHDR, CDR2 SFDVKD. This CDR3 comprises 15 residues. DNA of the CDR3: TGTGCCACGGGACAGGGGGCAATAGGCAATCAGCCCCAGCATTTT. This sequence encodes CATGQGAIGNQPQHF.

This sequence joins TRBV7-2 and TRBJ2-5; TRBD1 matches 7 bases. V lost 5 bases, J lost 7 bases, and 7 bases stayed unmatched. The CDR3 contains 13 residues. CDR1 and CDR2 (germline): SGHTA, FQGNSA. This CDR3 reads CASSERDSATQYF. The CDR3 DNA is TGTGCCAGCAGCGAACGGGACAGTGCGACCCAGTACTTC.

The chain has TRBV7-3 and TRBJ2-7, with D perhaps matching TRBD1 (6 bases). With 0 bases removed from V and 3 bases from J, the gap between germline ends came to 6 bases. CDR1 is SGHTA and CDR2 is FQGTGA in the germline V gene. This CDR3 comprises 13 residues. CDR3 sequence: CASSLTTGYEQYF. The CDR3 region has the DNA TGTGCCAGCAGCTTAACGACAGGCTACGAGCAGTACTTC.

This chain uses TRBV30 with TRBJ2-3; tentatively, D is TRBD2 (6 bases). The germline V gene encodes CDR1 GTSNPN and CDR2 SVGIG (reference sequence). CDR3 length: 14 residues. Trimming removed 5 bases at V and 1 base at J, with 13 bases between. The CDR3 nucleotides read TGTGCCTGGGGGGACTTTCAAGGCACAGATACGCAGTATTTT. Translated: CAWGDFQGTDTQYF.

V is TRBV5-6 and J is TRBJ1-2; D gene uncertain. Germline V CDR1 and CDR2: SGHDT, YYEEEE. Trimming left V 2 bases short and J 12 bases short, with 17 bases between. This CDR3 spans 13 amino acids. CDR3 nucleotides: TGTGCCAGCAGCTTTAGCGGATTAGTTAAGGACACCTTC. This sequence encodes CASSFSGLVKDTF.

This clone has a handful of counts. The V call is TRBV18, the J call TRBJ2-7, with D uncertain. The germline V gene encodes CDR1 KGHSH and CDR2 LQKENI. Trimming cost V 6 bases and J 5 bases, with 14 bases left between them. The CDR3 covers 13 residues. CDR3 in DNA: TGTGCCAGCTCCCTGGAGATGGTTCACGAGCAGTACTTC. Translated, it gives CASSLEMVHEQYF.

The V gene is TRBV6-1, the J gene TRBJ2-6; D is undetermined. V was pared by 3 bases and J by 3 bases, with 9 bases between. CDR1 is MNHNS, CDR2 SASEGT, per germline. The CDR3 runs 15 residues. The CDR3 DNA reads TGTGCCAGCAGTGATACACTACGTGGGGCCAACGTCCTGACTTTC. Translated: CASSDTLRGANVLTF.

The chain couples TRBV15 to TRBJ2-5; 11 positions match TRBD2. Germline CDR1 LNHNV, CDR2 YYDKDF (reference sequence). V lost 3 bases to trimming and J lost 2 bases; unmatched junction nucleotides: 5. This CDR3 has 16 amino acids. The CDR3 is CATSRATSGAQETQYF. The CDR3 DNA reads as TGTGCCACCAGCAGGGCGACTAGCGGGGCTCAAGAGACCCAGTACTTC.

This chain joins TRBV18 and TRBJ2-3; 10 nucleotides agree with TRBD1. V was clipped by 3 bases and J by 2 bases; unmatched bases: 17. The germline CDR1 and CDR2 sequences are KGHSH and LQKENI. This CDR3 has 20 amino acids. The CDR3 sequence: CASSPITGTGDLYNTDTQYF. The CDR3 DNA reads as TGTGCCAGCTCACCGATTACCGGGACAGGGGACCTCTACAACACAGATACGCAGTATTTT.

J is TRBJ1-2 and V is TRBV19; 7 positions agree with TRBD1. Germline CDR1 and CDR2: LNHDA and SQIVND (reference sequence). Trimming removed 4 bases from V and 6 bases from J; junction bases left unmatched: 2. The CDR3 is 12 residues long. The CDR3 coding sequence is TGTGCCAGTAGTAACAGGGGTGATGGCTACACCTTC. Protein sequence: CASSNRGDGYTF.

The chain uses TRBV24-1 and TRBJ2-3, with 10 bases aligning to TRBD2. Germline V lookup: CDR1 KGHDR, CDR2 SFDVKD. J was trimmed by 3 bases and V by 3 bases; bases with no gene match: 5. The CDR3 contains 16 residues. DNA for the CDR3: TGTGCCACCAGTGATCCTACTAGCGGGGTGACAGATACGCAGTATTTT. Translation gives CATSDPTSGVTDTQYF.

Written as DNA, the CDR3 is TGTGCCAGCAGCTCCAACGGAGGGGACGATCAGCCCCAGCATTTT. It encodes CASSSNGGDDQPQHF. The chain employs TRBV21-1 and TRBJ1-5. TRBV21-1 is tagged as a pseudogene. The CDR3 is 15 amino acids.